This TCR beta chain is from a study of identical twins. CDR3 length: 15 residues. Germline CDR1 MNHEY, CDR2 SVGEGT. V dropped 6 bases and J dropped 4 bases, with 16 bases sitting between them. TCRdb reprocessed the 5' RACE reads with MiXCR, giving one entry per CDR3 protein. Among 600,000 to 800,000 distinct CDR3 sequences listed, approximately 21% were seen once. This same sample was also taken into another study, of T cells expressing NK-cell markers.

The specimen sequenced was PBMCs. This clonotype was sampled from a woman between 18 and 29 years old in good health. This chain connects TRBV6-2 or TRBV6-3 to TRBJ2-1; D may be TRBD2 (6 bases). CDR3 in amino acids: CASRPGGGVYNEQFF. The CDR3 DNA is TGTGCCAGCAGGCCGGGCGGCGGGGTATACAATGAGCAGTTCTTC.